This is a list of T cell receptor beta chains from one sample in a study of blood T cell repertoires in COVID-19. The method was immunoSEQ multiplex PCR; TCRdb's version includes in-frame clones alone and lacks a portion of them. This table holds 88,000 or so clones, approximately 86% found once. The sequencing sample was made of peripheral blood. The receptors were gathered from a man aged 55 to 70 with acute or convalescent COVID-19. CDR3s include the opening cysteine and the closing phenylalanine or tryptophan. A D gene is named only where the DNA matches it firmly. Where a row states a size, it is once, few, many or the class of an expanded clone; other rows omit it.

>.|few|TRBJ1-2|TRBV29-1
CSVASELSGYTF
TGCAGCGTTGCCTCCGAACTATCAGGCTACACCTTC
>.|.|TRBJ1-2|TRBV9
CASSPQTLPSFGYTF
TGTGCCAGCAGCCCCCAGACATTGCCCTCTTTTGGCTACACCTTC
>.|.|TRBJ2-3|TRBV3-1/TRBV3-2
CASSQVPGGWTDTQYF
TGTGCCAGCAGCCAAGTCCCAGGGGGGTGGACAGATACGCAGTATTTT
>.|.|TRBJ1-2|TRBV6-1
CASSESVRLRSGYTF
TGTGCCAGCAGTGAATCGGTCCGACTAAGAAGTGGCTACACCTTC
>.|.|TRBJ1-1|TRBV9
CASSGGWPRERRTEAFF
TGTGCCAGCAGCGGCGGGTGGCCTAGGGAGAGGCGCACTGAAGCTTTCTTT
>TRBD2|.|TRBJ2-3|TRBV6-4
CASSDSSPGGSTDTQYF
TGTGCCAGCAGTGACTCGTCTCCGGGGGGGAGCACAGATACGCAGTATTTT
>.|.|TRBJ1-2|TRBV11-2
CASSLIGVGSDGYTF
TGTGCCAGCAGCTTAATTGGGGTGGGGAGCGATGGCTACACCTTC
>.|once|TRBJ1-1|TRBV7-2
CASSLANRGTEAFF
TGTGCCAGCAGCTTAGCGAACCGGGGCACTGAAGCTTTCTTT
>.|once|TRBJ1-1|TRBV2
CASSEAHRAAFF
TGTGCCAGCAGTGAAGCGCACAGGGCAGCTTTCTTT
>.|.|TRBJ1-6|TRBV3-1/TRBV3-2
CASSQVFQGNSPLHF
TGTGCCAGCAGCCAAGTCTTCCAGGGTAATTCACCCCTCCACTTT
>TRBD2|.|TRBJ2-6|TRBV25-1
CASSEGRGAGANVLTF
TGTGCCAGCAGTGAAGGACGGGGGGCTGGGGCCAACGTCCTGACTTTC
>TRBD1|once|TRBJ2-2|TRBV7-8
CASSLPRPRGRGTGELFF
TGTGCCAGCAGCTTACCCCGCCCGAGGGGGCGAGGGACCGGGGAGCTGTTTTTT
>TRBD1|.|TRBJ2-5|TRBV5-1
CASSSKVRGTGETQYF
TGCGCCAGCAGCTCAAAAGTTCGGGGGACAGGGGAGACCCAGTACTTC
>.|.|TRBJ1-5|TRBV28
CASLGGISNQPQHF
TGTGCCAGTTTAGGAGGTATAAGCAATCAGCCCCAGCATTTT
>TRBD1|.|TRBJ2-1|TRBV6-7
CASSYLARGQHNEQFF
TGTGCCAGCAGTTACCTGGCTAGGGGGCAACACAATGAGCAGTTCTTC
>TRBD1|.|TRBJ1-1|TRBV23-1
CASSQSRTGNTEAFF
TGCGCCAGCAGTCAATCCCGGACAGGGAACACTGAAGCTTTCTTT
>TRBD1|.|TRBJ2-7|TRBV27
CASSRTGSYEQYF
TGTGCCAGCAGCCGGACAGGCTCCTACGAGCAGTACTTC
>.|.|TRBJ1-6|TRBV5-1
CASSLAGRGSPLHF
TGCGCCAGCAGCTTGGCCGGCAGGGGATCACCCCTCCACTTT
>.|.|TRBJ2-2|TRBV6-5
CASSPRTVRTGELFF
TGTGCCAGCAGTCCCCGGACAGTGCGGACCGGGGAGCTGTTTTTT
>.|.|TRBJ2-2|TRBV5-1
CASRWQGGSGELFF
TGCGCCAGCAGGTGGCAGGGGGGCTCCGGGGAGCTGTTTTTT
>.|.|TRBJ1-3|TRBV9
CASSVTWTYSGNTIYF
TGTGCCAGCAGCGTGACTTGGACTTACTCTGGAAACACCATATATTTT
>TRBD1|.|TRBJ1-2|TRBV28
CASSRTGRAYGYTF
TGTGCCAGCAGTAGGACAGGGAGAGCCTATGGCTACACCTTC
>.|few|TRBJ2-3|TRBV5-3
CARSLLAPSRQTDTQYF
TGTGCCAGAAGCTTGTTGGCGCCTAGCCGGCAGACAGATACGCAGTATTTT
>TRBD1|.|TRBJ1-5|TRBV5-6
CASSLQGARGNQPQHF
TGTGCCAGCAGCTTGCAGGGGGCTAGGGGCAATCAGCCCCAGCATTTT
>.|.|TRBJ1-2|TRBV5-1
CASSLVPRVGGYTF
TGCGCCAGCAGCTTGGTCCCCAGGGTCGGTGGCTACACCTTC
>TRBD1|.|TRBJ2-7|TRBV11-2
CASSLIGQGSYEQYF
TGTGCCAGCAGCTTAATTGGACAGGGGTCCTACGAGCAGTACTTC
>TRBD1|.|TRBJ1-5|TRBV29-1
CSVGTGTGRNQPQHF
TGCAGCGTTGGCACCGGGACAGGGAGGAATCAGCCCCAGCATTTT
>.|.|TRBJ2-1|TRBV5-1
CASSLVRTDYNEQFF
TGCGCCAGCAGCTTGGTTAGGACAGACTACAATGAGCAGTTCTTC
>.|.|TRBJ2-3|TRBV9
CASSVEAGTDTQYF
TGTGCCAGCAGCGTAGAGGCGGGCACAGATACGCAGTATTTT
>.|.|TRBJ1-1|TRBV30
CAWDIIMNTEAFF
TGTGCCTGGGACATCATCATGAACACTGAAGCTTTCTTT
>.|.|TRBJ2-1|TRBV7-9
CASSLPGELFF
TGTGCCAGCAGCCTGCCGGGAGAGCTGTTCTTC
>TRBD1|few|TRBJ1-5|TRBV5-1
CASTLGTGSNQPQHF
TGCGCCAGCACCTTGGGGACAGGGAGCAATCAGCCCCAGCATTTT
>TRBD1|.|TRBJ1-6|TRBV5-8
CASSSYRGVHNSPLHF
TGTGCCAGCAGCTCTTACAGGGGAGTCCATAATTCACCCCTCCACTTT
>TRBD1|.|TRBJ1-5|TRBV12-5
CASGSDRVGNQPQHF
TGTGCTAGTGGCTCGGACAGGGTTGGCAATCAGCCCCAGCATTTT
>TRBD1|.|TRBJ1-2|TRBV19
CASRGDRELGYGYTF
TGTGCCAGTAGGGGGGACAGGGAGCTTGGCTATGGCTACACCTTC
>TRBD2|few|TRBJ2-1|TRBV5-4
CASTVGTSGNNEQFF
TGTGCCAGCACCGTCGGGACTAGCGGCAACAATGAGCAGTTCTTC
>TRBD2|.|TRBJ2-2|TRBV30
CAWRTSGGNTGELFF
TGTGCCTGGCGGACTAGCGGGGGGAACACCGGGGAGCTGTTTTTT
>TRBD1|.|TRBJ2-7|TRBV18
CASSPEVRDRGLDEQYF
TGTGCCAGCTCCCCAGAGGTTCGGGACAGGGGGCTGGACGAGCAGTACTTC
>.|.|TRBJ2-2|TRBV6-5
CASRRGSANTGELFF
TGTGCCAGCAGGAGGGGGAGCGCGAACACCGGGGAGCTGTTTTTT